This T cell receptor beta chain was retrieved from a study of T cells in Graves' hyperthyroidism and ophthalmopathy. Findings and limits, study-wide: Blood also showed most of the thyroid clonotypes that were expanded above 0.001.

V lost 5 bases to trimming and J lost 5 bases; unmatched junction nucleotides: 7. Per germline, CDR1 SEHNR and CDR2 FQNEAQ (reference sequence). The CDR3 contains 15 residues. With regard to this clonotype: Its cognate antigen is unknown.

Amplification of TCR beta CDR3 regions was performed using RNA transcripts as template. Researchers ran a first-round RT-PCR on the TCR CDR3 using the HTBI primer set. TCRdb fed the multiplex PCR reads into MiXCR, producing one record per CDR3 protein. The repertoire consists of 700,000 to 850,000 distinct CDR3 sequences, with 30% to 40% occurring once and the leading ten covering roughly 30%. This chain connects TRBV7-9 to TRBJ2-3; 10 bases map to TRBD2. The source material was blood. This sequence originates from a middle-aged woman with Graves' hyperthyroidism. The CDR3 protein is CASSLLAGEVDTQYF. The CDR3 DNA reads as TGTGCCAGCAGCCTCCTAGCGGGAGAGGTAGATACGCAGTATTTT.